This is a list of T cell receptor beta chains from one sample in a study of early T cells in non-severe SARS-CoV-2 infection. TCRdb reprocessed the 5' RACE reads via MiXCR and lists one record per CDR3 protein. The sample lists roughly 62,000 distinct CDR3 sequences; 7.7% were seen once. Sequencing used whole blood. The origin of the receptors is an adult who was a healthcare worker with PCR-confirmed SARS-CoV-2 infection or an uninfected control (not recorded which). The CDR3 runs from the conserved cysteine through the conserved F or W. D genes are given only for firm matches. Clone size is stated in some rows and not others, as once, few, many or a class when expanded.

D	size	V	J	CDR3	DNA
-	-	TRBV7-2	TRBJ2-1	CASTPATDRINEQFF	TGTGCCAGCACTCCGGCAACCGACCGGATAAATGAGCAGTTCTTC
TRBD2	many	TRBV25-1	TRBJ2-1	CASSVPSGSGNEQFF	TGTGCCAGCAGTGTTCCGAGCGGGAGCGGGAATGAGCAGTTCTTC
-	few	TRBV28	TRBJ2-7	CASSLTLSSYEQYF	TGTGCCAGCAGTTTAACCCTCAGCTCCTACGAGCAGTACTTC
TRBD1	many	TRBV29-1	TRBJ2-1	CSVEGDRGRNEQFF	TGCAGCGTTGAGGGGGACAGGGGGAGAAATGAGCAGTTCTTC
TRBD2	few	TRBV6-5	TRBJ2-5	CASSYSLAGDPETQYF	TGTGCCAGCAGTTACTCGTTGGCGGGGGACCCAGAGACCCAGTACTTC
-	-	TRBV5-4	TRBJ2-1	CASSFRQGGEVYNEQFF	TGTGCCAGCAGCTTCAGACAGGGCGGGGAGGTCTACAATGAGCAGTTCTTC
-	-	TRBV20-1	TRBJ2-1	CSARDSRHNEQFF	TGCAGTGCTAGAGATAGTCGCCACAATGAGCAGTTCTTC
TRBD2	-	TRBV28	TRBJ2-5	CASSSTTSYQETQYF	TGTGCCAGCAGCTCTACGACTAGCTATCAAGAGACCCAGTACTTC
-	few	TRBV7-9	TRBJ1-4	CASSLINEKLFF	TGTGCCAGCAGTTTAATTAATGAAAAACTGTTTTTT
-	few	TRBV14	TRBJ1-3	CASSQEAGLPENTIYF	TGTGCCAGCAGCCAAGAAGCCGGGCTTCCCGAAAACACCATATATTTT
TRBD2	many	TRBV7-6	TRBJ2-3	CASSLAWTSGTDTQYF	TGTGCCAGCAGCTTAGCTTGGACTAGCGGCACAGATACGCAGTATTTT
-	many	TRBV7-3	TRBJ2-1	CASSFQPAVAGRINEQFF	TGTGCCAGCAGCTTCCAGCCTGCGGTCGCGGGGAGGATCAATGAGCAGTTCTTC
TRBD2	many	TRBV6-5	TRBJ2-7	CATKLAETRYEQYF	TGTGCCACCAAACTAGCGGAAACCCGCTACGAGCAGTACTTC
TRBD2	-	TRBV24-1	TRBJ2-3	CATSGGKAGAVDTQYF	TGTGCCACCAGTGGAGGGAAGGCGGGAGCAGTTGATACGCAGTATTTT
-	many	TRBV7-9	TRBJ2-2	CASSNRTGELFF	TGTGCCAGCAGCAATCGGACCGGGGAGCTGTTTTTT
-	many	TRBV7-8	TRBJ1-2	CASSLETGNYGYTF	TGTGCCAGCAGCTTAGAGACGGGGAACTATGGCTACACCTTC
-	few	TRBV20-1	TRBJ2-3	CSAGAFAGRTDTQYF	TGCAGTGCTGGGGCTTTCGCGGGAAGGACAGATACGCAGTATTTT
TRBD1	many	TRBV28	TRBJ1-1	CASSPPGTGISFF	TGTGCCAGCAGTCCTCCCGGGACAGGGATCTCTTTCTTT